The entry below gives a single TCR beta chain sequence along with its context. Antigen: not known. V lost 5 bases to trimming and J lost 4 bases, with 11 bases between them. Germline V gene sequence: CDR1 GTSNPN, CDR2 SVGIG (reference sequence). The CDR3 has 12 residues. The time point was: pre-sensitization, week 0. Treatment indicated: therapeutic diphenylcyclopropenone sensitization with weekly scalp DPC. The data were taken from a study of human T cells and chemical hapten exposure. The overall study: Investigators sensitized around 2 cm by around 2 cm of upper inner arm skin with 2% DPC. Across samples, TCR yields varied, mostly owing to small differences in pooled library volumes.

Study-level findings and limits: Versus controls, significantly more large CDR3 similarity clusters arose from expanded TCRs.

As the library was built, unique molecular identifiers were attached to individual cDNA molecules. One entry per CDR3 protein results from TCRdb running MiXCR on the RACE reads. Of fewer than 200,000 distinct CDR3 sequences in the sample, 25% to 35% were seen once. The receptor's source is a woman in her twenties or thirties with alopecia areata. Some clones in this sample may be carry-over from other donors' samples. This material consisted of whole blood, taken in connection with sensitization to the hapten diphenylcyclopropenone (DPC). The chain uses TRBV30 and TRBJ2-5; D is uncertain. The CDR3, as DNA: TGTGCCTGGGGCGCAGGTAGAGAGACCCAGTACTTC. Protein sequence: CAWGAGRETQYF. The full variable domain, in which reference TRBV30 and TRBJ2-5 provide the parts outside the CDR3, is SQTIHQWPATLVQPVGSPLSLECTVEGTSNPNLYWYRQAAGRGLQLLFYSVGIGQISSEVPQNLSASRPQDRQFILSSKKLLLSDSGFYLCAWGAGRETQYFGPGTRLLVL.